The sequence of this T cell receptor beta chain was determined in a study of T cells in Graves' hyperthyroidism and ophthalmopathy. Study results and limitations: Clonotypes that were expanded in thyroid above 0.001 mostly appeared in blood too.

Amplified regions were TCR beta CDR3 sequences from RNA transcripts. HTBI primers drove first-round RT-PCR of the TCR CDR3. Via MiXCR, TCRdb re-called the multiplex PCR reads, giving one row per CDR3 protein. The table lists 300,000 to 450,000 distinct CDR3 sequences, 13% of them singletons, with 9.2% in the top ten. This clonotype was seen many times. Its antigen is currently unknown. This sequence originates from a young woman with Graves' hyperthyroidism. Sequenced material: blood.

The CDR3 loop is CASSLGDRRPYEQYF. The CDR3, as DNA: TGTGCCAGCAGCTTAGGGGACAGGCGCCCCTACGAGCAGTACTTC. J is TRBJ2-7 and V is TRBV11-3; 8 bases fit TRBD1. CDR1 SGHNT and CDR2 YENEEA come from the germline V gene. V was clipped by 1 base and J by 2 bases; unmatched bases: 4. The CDR3 is 15 amino acids.